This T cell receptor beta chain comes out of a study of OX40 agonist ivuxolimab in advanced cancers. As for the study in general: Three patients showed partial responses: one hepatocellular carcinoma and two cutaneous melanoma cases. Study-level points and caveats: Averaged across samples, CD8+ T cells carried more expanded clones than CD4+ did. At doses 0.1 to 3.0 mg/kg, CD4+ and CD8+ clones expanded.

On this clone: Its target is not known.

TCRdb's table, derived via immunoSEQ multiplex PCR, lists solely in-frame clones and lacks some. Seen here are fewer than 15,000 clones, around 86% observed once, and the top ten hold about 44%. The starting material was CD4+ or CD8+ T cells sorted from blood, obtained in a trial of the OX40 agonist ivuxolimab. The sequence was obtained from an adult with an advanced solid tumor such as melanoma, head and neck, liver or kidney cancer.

The CDR3 sequence is CASSLGPTSSYNEQFF. CDR3 coding DNA: TGCGCCAGCAGCTTGGGACCGACAAGCTCCTACAATGAGCAGTTCTTC. The V and J genes are TRBV5-1 and TRBJ2-1; D is uncertain. V gave up 0 bases and J gave up 0 bases, with 10 bases separating them. CDR1 and CDR2 from the germline V gene are SGHRS and YFSETQ. The CDR3 sequence is 16 residues long.